The 27 T cell receptor beta chains below come from one sample, sequenced in a study of shared clonotypes between healthy human individuals. Sequenced by immunoSEQ multiplex PCR; TCRdb stores in-frame clones only, minus some. The sample has over 300,000 clones; 87% are singletons. Sample: memory CD8+ T cells sorted from blood. The subset is: CD45RO+ cells pooled with CCR7-negative TemRA cells. Receptors were obtained from a man aged 18 to 30 in good health.

This clone was counted between two and nine times. J is TRBJ2-1 and V is TRBV4-1, with 8 bases lining up with TRBD1. The ends lost 2 bases at V and 0 bases at J; junction bases unmatched: 3. Germline loops: CDR1 MGHRA, CDR2 YSYEKL. This CDR3 has 16 residues. CDR3 DNA: TGCGCCAGCAGCCAAAGGACAGGGAGCTCCTACAATGAGCAGTTCTTC. Protein: CASSQRTGSSYNEQFF.

CDR3 amino acids: CASSLSGTDGETQYF. CDR3 nucleotide sequence: TGTGCCAGCAGCCTTAGTGGGACAGATGGGGAGACCCAGTACTTC. The chain is built from TRBV7-2 and TRBJ2-5; TRBD1 agrees at 7 bases. V shed 5 bases and J 5 bases; nucleotides not matched to a gene: 11. Germline V CDR1 and CDR2: SGHTA, FQGNSA. The length of the CDR3 is 15 residues.

The CDR3 sequence: CASSSTPVPTEAFF. As DNA, the CDR3 is TGTGCCAGCAGTTCAACCCCGGTTCCCACTGAAGCTTTCTTT. The V and J genes are TRBV6-5 and TRBJ1-1; no clear D. V lost 4 bases and J 4 bases, leaving 13 bases between the germline ends. Per germline, CDR1 MNHEY and CDR2 SVGAGI. CDR3 length: 14 residues.

The J gene is TRBJ1-5, the V gene TRBV15, with TRBD1 matching over 8 bases. With V trimmed by 8 bases and J by 1 base, 34 bases remained unmatched. The CDR3 consists of 24 residues. Germline CDR1 is LNHNV and CDR2 is YYDKDF (reference sequence). Here the CDR3 reads CATGPSRVAVRDGQGKTSNQPQHF. The CDR3 DNA reads as TGTGCCACCGGACCGAGTCGGGTCGCGGTCCGGGATGGACAGGGTAAAACGAGCAATCAGCCCCAGCATTTT.

The table lists this clone with a few counts. The chain employs TRBV7-9 and TRBJ1-4, with 8 bases matching TRBD1. CDR3 length: 16 amino acids. CDR1 and CDR2 (germline): SEHNR, FQNEAQ (reference sequence). After removal of 7 bases from V and 7 bases from J, the junction contained 14 bases not matched to a gene. The CDR3 bases are TGTGCCAGCACCTTGGGGACAGGACCCCCCAGTGAAAAACTGTTTTTT. As protein: CASTLGTGPPSEKLFF. The full variable domain, its missing parts supplied by reference TRBV7-9 and TRBJ1-4, is DTGVSQNPRHKITKRGQNVTFRCDPISEHNRLYWYRQTLGQGPEFLTYFQNEAQLEKSRLLSDRFSAERPKGSFSTLEIQRTEQGDSAMYLCASTLGTGPPSEKLFFGSGTQLSVL.

V usage is TRBV15 and J usage is TRBJ2-5; D gene unclear. The germline CDR1 and CDR2 sequences are LNHNV and YYDKDF (reference sequence). CDR3 length equals 13 residues. CDR3 sequence reads: CATGVLTKETQYF. The DNA of the CDR3 is TGTGCGACCGGCGTCCTTACCAAAGAGACCCAGTACTTC.

The rearrangement links TRBV28 to TRBJ2-3, with D hard to call. This CDR3 is built from 15 residues. V lost 7 bases to trimming and J lost 0 bases, with 14 bases between them. The V gene's germline CDR1 is MDHEN and CDR2 SYDVKM. Here the CDR3 reads CASNPDGSSTDTQYF. The CDR3 DNA sequence: TGTGCCAGCAACCCGGACGGCTCTAGCACAGATACGCAGTATTTT.

The rearrangement uses TRBV27 and TRBJ2-3; a possible D gene is TRBD2 (5 bases). V dropped 0 bases and J dropped 2 bases, with 9 bases sitting between them. The CDR3 is 15 amino acids. CDR1 MNHEY and CDR2 SMNVEV come from the germline V gene (reference sequence). The CDR3 sequence is CASSLSTSSTDTQYF. In nucleotides, the CDR3 is TGTGCCAGCAGTTTATCCACTAGTTCCACAGATACGCAGTATTTT.

This clone occurred a few times. The CDR3 region is CASSLAGATNYGYTF. DNA for the CDR3: TGTGCCAGCAGCTTAGCGGGCGCCACTAACTATGGCTACACCTTC. The rearrangement uses TRBV7-9 and TRBJ1-2, with unresolved D. Trimming cost V 0 bases and J 0 bases, with 8 bases left between them. Germline CDR1 and CDR2: SEHNR and FQNEAQ (reference sequence). This CDR3 comprises 15 residues.

This clone was found a few times. The identical CDR3 is also encoded by other nucleotide sequences in the sample. This chain joins TRBV5-1 and TRBJ2-7; the match to TRBD1 covers 8 bases. Germline CDR1 and CDR2: SGHRS and YFSETQ. V trimming: 5 bases; J trimming: 3 bases; junction bases outside the gene matches: 4. The CDR3 length is 13 residues. This CDR3 reads CASSLTGGYEQYF. CDR3 coding DNA: TGCGCCAGCAGTTTAACAGGGGGCTACGAGCAGTACTTC.

This chain joins TRBV5-4 and TRBJ1-2; 7 bases match TRBD1. The CDR3 loop spans 16 amino acids. V trimming: 4 bases; J trimming: 0 bases; junction bases outside the gene matches: 9. Germline assignment: CDR1 SGHNT and CDR2 YYREEE (reference sequence). CDR3: CASSLGPTGTNYGYTF. The CDR3 DNA reads as TGTGCCAGCAGCCTTGGACCGACAGGGACTAACTATGGCTACACCTTC.

The chain joins TRBV27 to TRBJ1-6; 7 bases are shared with TRBD1. Germline assignment: CDR1 MNHEY and CDR2 SMNVEV (reference sequence). The J segment lost 7 bases and the V segment lost 2 bases, leaving 2 bases of the junction unmatched. CDR3 length equals 14 residues. DNA for the CDR3: TGTGCCAGCAGTTTAGACAGGGCCAATTCACCCCTCCACTTT. Translated: CASSLDRANSPLHF.

With regard to this clone: At one end the junction does not follow the germline gene, possibly because of a read error. The chain combines TRBV11-2 with TRBJ1-2; TRBD1 matches at 7 bases. The germline V gene encodes CDR1 SGHAT and CDR2 FQNNGV. The CDR3 has 15 residues. The DNA of the CDR3 is TGTGCCAGCAGCAGGGGGCCGACCGATAACAATGGCTACACCTTC. Translation: CASSRGPTDNNGYTF.

The chain has TRBV7-9 and TRBJ1-1, with D hard to call. From germline, CDR1 is SEHNR and CDR2 FQNEAQ (reference sequence). CDR3 length: 14 residues. V was shortened by 6 bases and J by 0 bases, with 11 bases between the two germline ends. The DNA for the CDR3 is TGTGCCAGCAGTTCAGGAACGTTGAACACTGAAGCTTTCTTT. Translated, it gives CASSSGTLNTEAFF. The complete variable domain, with remaining parts taken from reference TRBV7-9 and TRBJ1-1, reads DTGVSQNPRHKITKRGQNVTFRCDPISEHNRLYWYRQTLGQGPEFLTYFQNEAQLEKSRLLSDRFSAERPKGSFSTLEIQRTEQGDSAMYLCASSSGTLNTEAFFGQGTRLTVV.

This clone was observed a few times. This chain connects TRBV7-6 to TRBJ1-3; D is ambiguous. The CDR3 consists of 18 residues. The germline gives CDR1 SGHVS, CDR2 FNYEAQ. V was clipped by 2 bases and J by 0 bases, with 17 bases between them. CDR3 DNA: TGTGCCAGCAGCTTATGGGTCCTTAGTGATTTCTCTGGAAACACCATATATTTT. Translating it yields CASSLWVLSDFSGNTIYF. The full variable domain, with the rest looked up from reference TRBV7-6 and TRBJ1-3, is GAGVSQSPRYKVTKRGQDVALRCDPISGHVSLYWYRQALGQGPEFLTYFNYEAQQDKSGLPNDRFSAERPEGSISTLTIQRTEQRDSAMYRCASSLWVLSDFSGNTIYFGEGSWLTVV.

The chain employs TRBV28 and TRBJ1-2; TRBD1 aligns across 9 bases. V shed 4 bases and J 4 bases; nucleotides not matched to a gene: 10. The CDR3 consists of 16 residues. CDR1 is MDHEN and CDR2 is SYDVKM in the germline V gene. This chain's CDR3 is CASSSFSTGGLYGYTF. In DNA, the CDR3 is TGTGCCAGCAGTTCCTTCTCGACAGGGGGTCTCTATGGCTACACCTTC.

The chain couples TRBV10-3 to TRBJ1-2; D not resolved. This CDR3 has 12 amino acids. Looked up from germline, CDR1 is ENHRY and CDR2 is SYGVKD. V gave up 11 bases and J gave up 4 bases, with 14 bases separating them. The CDR3 reads CALKSALYGYTF. The DNA for the CDR3 is TGTGCCCTAAAATCGGCCCTCTATGGCTACACCTTC.

This clone was observed once. The chain joins TRBV28 to TRBJ2-7; D not certain. Trimming shortened V by 3 bases and J by 4 bases, and 13 bases separated the two germline ends. The length of the CDR3 is 14 residues. The germline CDR1 and CDR2 sequences are MDHEN and SYDVKM. CDR3 bases: TGTGCCAGCAGTTTCCGAACGGTGGGGTACGAGCAGTACTTC. Translating gives CASSFRTVGYEQYF.

The CDR3 protein is CASSDSSRSSYNEQFF. In DNA form, the CDR3 reads TGTGCCAGCAGTGACAGCAGCCGGAGCTCCTACAATGAGCAGTTCTTC. This chain uses TRBV2 with TRBJ2-1; no clear D. The CDR3 has 16 residues. The ends were cut back, 3 bases at V and 0 bases at J, with 12 bases in the middle. Germline V gene sequence: CDR1 SNHLY, CDR2 FYNNEI.

A note on this clone: A much larger clone differs by one base, so this may be a read error. The same CDR3 is also encoded by other DNA sequences in this sample. This sequence joins TRBV15 and TRBJ1-4; the D gene is possibly TRBD1 (5 bases). Germline V gives CDR1 LNHNV, CDR2 YYDKDF (reference sequence). The length of the CDR3 is 12 residues. For the CDR3, the DNA is TGTGCCACCAACAGAGGGGATGAAAAACTGTTTTTT. As protein: CATNRGDEKLFF.

The V gene is TRBV9, the J gene TRBJ2-1; D unclear. Germline V CDR1 and CDR2: SGDLS, YYNGEE. Trimming pared 0 bases from V and 5 bases from J, leaving 9 bases between. The CDR3 has 14 residues. The CDR3: CASSVDPTNNEQFF. In DNA form, the CDR3 reads TGTGCCAGCAGCGTAGATCCTACCAACAATGAGCAGTTCTTC.

This rearrangement joins TRBV6-5 to TRBJ1-1; D is undetermined. The CDR3 is made up of 14 amino acids. Trimming took 0 bases from V and 1 from J, leaving 6 bases between them. Germline-derived CDR1 and CDR2 are MNHEY and SVGAGI. The CDR3 here is CASSYSWTNTEAFF. The CDR3 DNA follows: TGTGCCAGCAGTTACTCGTGGACGAACACTGAAGCTTTCTTT.

This chain links TRBV4-1 with TRBJ1-5; 9 nucleotides match TRBD1. In germline, CDR1 is MGHRA, CDR2 YSYEKL. The CDR3 spans 15 residues. V was pared by 4 bases and J by 3 bases, with 4 bases of the junction left unmatched. The CDR3, as DNA: TGCGCCAGCAGCCTTACAGGGGGCGTCAATCAGCCCCAGCATTTT. This encodes CASSLTGGVNQPQHF.

The rearrangement uses TRBV6-6 and TRBJ2-5, with 12 bases identical to TRBD2. V shed 4 bases, J shed 1 base, and the junction held 1 base outside the gene matches. The CDR3 loop spans 15 amino acids. Per germline, CDR1 MNHNY and CDR2 SVGAGI (reference sequence). The CDR3: CASSSSGRGQETQYF. The CDR3 DNA follows: TGTGCCAGCAGTTCTAGCGGGAGGGGCCAAGAGACCCAGTACTTC.

The chain is built from TRBV2 and TRBJ2-4; 7 bases fit TRBD1. V lost 10 bases to trimming and J lost 5 bases; unmatched junction nucleotides: 8. CDR3 length: 13 residues. Per the germline V gene, CDR1 is SNHLY and CDR2 is FYNNEI. The CDR3 loop reads CAKKNGQENIQYF. DNA of the CDR3: TGTGCCAAAAAGAATGGACAGGAAAACATTCAGTACTTC.

The chain recombines TRBV6-1 with TRBJ1-1; D is undetermined. This CDR3 comprises 11 residues. Trimming removed 6 bases from V and 6 bases from J, with 8 bases in between. Germline V gene sequence: CDR1 MNHNS, CDR2 SASEGT. This CDR3 reads CASRPRAEAFF. Here the CDR3 DNA reads TGTGCCAGCAGGCCTCGGGCTGAAGCTTTCTTT.

In nucleotides, the CDR3 is TGCGCCAGCAGCCAAGACAGGGGGCTCGGCTACACCTTC. This sequence encodes CASSQDRGLGYTF. This chain uses TRBV4-1 with TRBJ1-2; 8 bases line up with TRBD1. J gave up 8 bases and V 0 bases, and 2 bases lay outside the gene matches. Per germline, CDR1 MGHRA and CDR2 YSYEKL. This CDR3 contains 13 residues.